The T cell receptor beta chain described here comes from a study of cytomegalovirus exposure and HLA in healthy donors. The V and J ends lost 1 base and 7 bases, in that order; junction bases with no gene match: 4. The germline V gene encodes CDR1 SEHNR and CDR2 FQNEAQ (reference sequence). CDR3 length equals 14 residues. PCR primers comprised 60 Vbeta and 13 Jbeta primers. Assay: immunoSEQ multiplex PCR; the TCRdb copy retains only in-frame clones and omits some. Altogether 130,000 or so clones are present, roughly 80% being singletons, with the ten largest covering 3.4%. The sequencing sample was made of PBMCs. This TCR was sampled from a man aged 30 to 39 in good health and CMV-seronegative. The chain employs TRBV7-9 and TRBJ2-7; TRBD1 aligns across 10 bases. The CDR3 nucleotides are TGTGCCAGCAGCTTAGGGGACAGGGGAAATGAGCAGTACTTC. This translates into CASSLGDRGNEQYF.